This record looks at one TCR beta chain sequence and its context. The antigen remains undetermined. Trimming removed 3 bases from V and 4 bases from J; junction bases left unmatched: 15. The CDR3 spans 19 residues. Germline values: CDR1 SNHLY, CDR2 FYNNEI. This specimen belongs to a study of OX40 agonist ivuxolimab in advanced cancers. The overall study: Three patients got partial responses; one had hepatocellular carcinoma and two had cutaneous melanoma. General study results and limits: Those patients achieving a partial response at 0.1-3.0 mg/kg showed among the lowest clonal expansion.

Repertoires were generated with immunoSEQ multiplex PCR, while TCRdb's copy carries only in-frame clones and drops some. The sample records 30,000 to 40,000 clones, 83% being singletons. The genes are TRBV2 and TRBJ2-5; 12 bases match TRBD2. This material consisted of CD4+ or CD8+ T cells sorted from blood, taken in a trial of the OX40 agonist ivuxolimab. The source of this sequence is an adult with an advanced solid tumor such as melanoma, head and neck, liver or kidney cancer. This chain's CDR3 is CASSEGWASGRVDGETQYF. The CDR3 DNA reads TGTGCCAGCAGTGAGGGGTGGGCTAGCGGGAGGGTTGATGGAGAGACCCAGTACTTC.